Described below is a single TCR beta chain sequence and its context. This sample is part of a study of shared clonotypes between healthy human individuals. Study overall: Donors, aged 18 to 49, were a couple of women and a few men.

Original methodology: Without quality scores, immunoSEQ junctional reads could not be filtered like full-length reads. Generated by immunoSEQ multiplex PCR, the TCRdb table keeps only in-frame clones and is missing some. The V and J calls and clone size are taken from that table; D and trimming were inferred from the DNA. The sample consists of about 480,000 clones, around 74% of them appearing once. Germline V gene sequence: CDR1 SGDLS, CDR2 YYNGEE. The CDR3 covers 17 residues. Germline trimming cut 0 bases from V and 9 bases from J; bases unmatched to any gene: 12. Sequenced input: PBMCs. This chain uses TRBV9 with TRBJ2-1, with 10 bases aligning to TRBD2. The TCR was taken from a woman between 35 and 50 years old in good health. Some clones in this sample may be carry-over from other donors' samples. This CDR3 is CASSVATIGVAGGEQFF. CDR3 nucleotides: TGTGCCAGCAGCGTAGCTACAATAGGAGTAGCGGGAGGTGAGCAGTTCTTC.